The text below deals with one T cell receptor (beta chain). The data stem from a study of cytomegalovirus exposure and HLA in healthy donors. The CDR3 sequence is 16 residues long. Germline V gene lookup returns CDR1 KGHSH and CDR2 LQKENI. V lost 3 bases to trimming and J lost 5 bases; unmatched junction nucleotides: 12. 60 Vbeta and 13 Jbeta primers were used in PCR. Generated by immunoSEQ multiplex PCR, the TCRdb table keeps only in-frame clones and is missing some. The data contain approximately 120,000 clones, over 60% of them singletons. The TCR was taken from a female donor in good health and CMV-seronegative. The sequenced sample consisted of PBMCs. The chain links TRBV18 to TRBJ1-2, with 7 bases that match TRBD1. CDR3 in DNA: TGTGCCAGCTCACCGGTAGACCTCGGGACAGCGTATGGCTACACCTTC. This sequence encodes CASSPVDLGTAYGYTF.